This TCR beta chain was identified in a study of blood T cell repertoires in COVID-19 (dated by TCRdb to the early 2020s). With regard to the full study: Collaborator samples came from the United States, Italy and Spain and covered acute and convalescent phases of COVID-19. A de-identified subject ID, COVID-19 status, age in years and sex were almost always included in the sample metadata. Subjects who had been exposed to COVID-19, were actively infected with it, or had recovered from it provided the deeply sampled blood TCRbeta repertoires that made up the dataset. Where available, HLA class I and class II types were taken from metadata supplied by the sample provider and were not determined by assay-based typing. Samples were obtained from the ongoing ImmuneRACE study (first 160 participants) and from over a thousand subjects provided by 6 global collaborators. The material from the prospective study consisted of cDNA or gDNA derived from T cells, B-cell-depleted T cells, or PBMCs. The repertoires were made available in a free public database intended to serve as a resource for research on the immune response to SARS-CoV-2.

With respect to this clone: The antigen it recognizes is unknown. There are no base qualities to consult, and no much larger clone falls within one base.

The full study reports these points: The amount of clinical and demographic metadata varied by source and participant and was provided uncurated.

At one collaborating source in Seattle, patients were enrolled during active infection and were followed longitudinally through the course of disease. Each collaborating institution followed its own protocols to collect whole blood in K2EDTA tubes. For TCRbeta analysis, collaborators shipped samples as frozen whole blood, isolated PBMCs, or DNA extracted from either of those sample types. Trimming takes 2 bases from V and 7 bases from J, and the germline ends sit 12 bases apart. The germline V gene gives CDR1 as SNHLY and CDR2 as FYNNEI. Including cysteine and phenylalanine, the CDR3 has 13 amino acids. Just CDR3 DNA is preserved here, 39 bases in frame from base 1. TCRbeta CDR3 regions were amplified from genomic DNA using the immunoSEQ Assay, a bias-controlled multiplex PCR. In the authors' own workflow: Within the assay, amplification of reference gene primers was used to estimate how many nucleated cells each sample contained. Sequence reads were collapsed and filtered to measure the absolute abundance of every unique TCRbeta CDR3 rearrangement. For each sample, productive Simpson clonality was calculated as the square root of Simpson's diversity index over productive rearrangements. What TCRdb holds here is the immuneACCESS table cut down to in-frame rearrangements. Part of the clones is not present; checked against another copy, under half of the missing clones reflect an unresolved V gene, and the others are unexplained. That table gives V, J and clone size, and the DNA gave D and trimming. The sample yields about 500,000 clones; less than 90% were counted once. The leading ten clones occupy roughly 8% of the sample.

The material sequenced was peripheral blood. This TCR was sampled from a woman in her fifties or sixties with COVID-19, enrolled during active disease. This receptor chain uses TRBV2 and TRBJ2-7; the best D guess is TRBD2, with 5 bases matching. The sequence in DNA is TGTGCCAGCAGTGAAACTAGGCGAGGGGAGCAGTACTTC. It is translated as CASSETRRGEQYF.